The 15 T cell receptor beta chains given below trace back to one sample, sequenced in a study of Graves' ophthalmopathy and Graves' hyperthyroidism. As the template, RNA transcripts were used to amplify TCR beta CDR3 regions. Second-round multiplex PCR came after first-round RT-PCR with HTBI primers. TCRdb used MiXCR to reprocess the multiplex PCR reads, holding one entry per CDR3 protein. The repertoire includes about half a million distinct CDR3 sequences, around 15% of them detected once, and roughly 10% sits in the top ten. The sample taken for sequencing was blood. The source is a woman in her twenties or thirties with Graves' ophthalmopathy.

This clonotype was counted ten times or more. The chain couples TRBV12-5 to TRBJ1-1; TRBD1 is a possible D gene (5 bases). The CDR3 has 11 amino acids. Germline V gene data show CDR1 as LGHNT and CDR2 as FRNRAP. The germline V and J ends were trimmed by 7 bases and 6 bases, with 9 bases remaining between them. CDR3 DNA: TGTGCTAGTGCAGGGTCGGCTGAAGCTTTCTTT. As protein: CASAGSAEAFF.

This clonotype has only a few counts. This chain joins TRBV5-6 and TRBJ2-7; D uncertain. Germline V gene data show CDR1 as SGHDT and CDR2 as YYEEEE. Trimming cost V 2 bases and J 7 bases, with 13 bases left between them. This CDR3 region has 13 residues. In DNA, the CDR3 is TGTGCCAGCAGCTTAGTCCCCGTGGGTGAGCAGTACTTC. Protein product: CASSLVPVGEQYF.

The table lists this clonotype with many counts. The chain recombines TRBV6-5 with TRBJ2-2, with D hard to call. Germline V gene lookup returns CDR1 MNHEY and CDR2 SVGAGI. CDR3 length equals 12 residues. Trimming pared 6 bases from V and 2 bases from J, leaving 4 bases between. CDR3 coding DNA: TGTGCCAGCAGGGGTAACACCGGGGAGCTGTTTTTT. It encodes CASRGNTGELFF.

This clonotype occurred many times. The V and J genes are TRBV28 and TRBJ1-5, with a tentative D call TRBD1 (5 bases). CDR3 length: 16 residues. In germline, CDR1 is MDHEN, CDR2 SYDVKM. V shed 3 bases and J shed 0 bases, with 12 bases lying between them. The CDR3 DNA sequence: TGTGCCAGCAGTTTCGGGGCCCTTAGTAGCAATCAGCCCCAGCATTTT. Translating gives CASSFGALSSNQPQHF.

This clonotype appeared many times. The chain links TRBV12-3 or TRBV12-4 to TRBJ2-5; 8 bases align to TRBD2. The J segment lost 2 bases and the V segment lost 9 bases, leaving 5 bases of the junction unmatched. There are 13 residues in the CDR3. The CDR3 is CASAGGSQETQYF. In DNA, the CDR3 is TGTGCCAGTGCGGGGGGCTCACAAGAGACCCAGTACTTC.

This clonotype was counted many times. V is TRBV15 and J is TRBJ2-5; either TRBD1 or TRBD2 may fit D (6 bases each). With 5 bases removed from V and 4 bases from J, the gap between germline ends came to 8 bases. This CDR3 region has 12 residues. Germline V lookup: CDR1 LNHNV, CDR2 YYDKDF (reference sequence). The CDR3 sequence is CATSRGPETQYF. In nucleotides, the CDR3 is TGTGCCACCAGCCGGGGGCCAGAGACCCAGTACTTC.

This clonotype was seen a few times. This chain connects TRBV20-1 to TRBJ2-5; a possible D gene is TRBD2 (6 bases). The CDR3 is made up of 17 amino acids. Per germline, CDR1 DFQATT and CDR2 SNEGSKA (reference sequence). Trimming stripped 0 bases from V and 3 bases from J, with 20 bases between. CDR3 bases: TGCAGTGCTAGAGATGACCCGGGACTGATTTCAAAAGAGACCCAGTACTTC. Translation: CSARDDPGLISKETQYF.

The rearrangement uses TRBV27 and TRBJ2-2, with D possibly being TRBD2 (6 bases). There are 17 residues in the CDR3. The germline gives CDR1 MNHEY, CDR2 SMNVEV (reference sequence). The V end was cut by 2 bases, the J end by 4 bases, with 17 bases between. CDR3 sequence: CASSLIGGSGFTGELFF. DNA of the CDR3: TGTGCCAGCAGTTTAATTGGGGGGTCCGGCTTCACCGGGGAGCTGTTTTTT.

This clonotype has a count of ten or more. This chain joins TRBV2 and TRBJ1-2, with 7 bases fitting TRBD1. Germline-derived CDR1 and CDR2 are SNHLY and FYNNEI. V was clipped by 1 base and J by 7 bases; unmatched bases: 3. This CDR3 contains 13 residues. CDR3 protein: CASSEGTGRGYTF. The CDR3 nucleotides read TGTGCCAGCAGTGAAGGGACAGGACGTGGCTACACCTTC.

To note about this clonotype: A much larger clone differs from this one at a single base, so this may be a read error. The chain's CDR3 is CASSPRDRGYGYTF. CDR3 nucleotides: TGTGCCAGCAGTCCGCGGGACAGGGGCTATGGCTACACCTTC. The chain combines TRBV28 with TRBJ1-2; 10 nucleotides align to TRBD1. The CDR3 totals 14 residues. J was trimmed by 4 bases and V by 5 bases; bases with no gene match: 4. Germline lookup yields CDR1 MDHEN and CDR2 SYDVKM.

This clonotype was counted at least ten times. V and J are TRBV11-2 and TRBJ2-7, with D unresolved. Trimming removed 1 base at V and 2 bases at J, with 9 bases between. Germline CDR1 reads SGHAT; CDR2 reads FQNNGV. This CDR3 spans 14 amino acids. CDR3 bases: TGTGCCAGCAGCTTAGGACCACTCCCCTACGAGCAGTACTTC. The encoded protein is CASSLGPLPYEQYF.

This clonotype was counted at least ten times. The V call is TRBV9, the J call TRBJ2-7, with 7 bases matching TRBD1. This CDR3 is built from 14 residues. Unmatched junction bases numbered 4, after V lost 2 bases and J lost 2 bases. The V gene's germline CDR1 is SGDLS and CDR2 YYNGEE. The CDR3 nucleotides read TGTGCCAGCAGCGTGCGGACAGGCGCCTACGAGCAGTACTTC. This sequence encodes CASSVRTGAYEQYF.

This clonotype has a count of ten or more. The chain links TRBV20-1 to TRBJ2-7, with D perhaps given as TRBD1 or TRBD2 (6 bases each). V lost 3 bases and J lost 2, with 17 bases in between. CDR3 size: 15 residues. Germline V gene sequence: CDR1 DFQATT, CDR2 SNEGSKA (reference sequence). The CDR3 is CSASFRGAYTYEQYF. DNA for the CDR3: TGCAGTGCTAGCTTTAGGGGGGCATATACCTACGAGCAGTACTTC.

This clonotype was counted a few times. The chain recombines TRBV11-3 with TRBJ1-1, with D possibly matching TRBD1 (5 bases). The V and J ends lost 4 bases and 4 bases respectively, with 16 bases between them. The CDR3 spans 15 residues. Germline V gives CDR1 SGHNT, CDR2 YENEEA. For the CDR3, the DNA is TGTGCCAGCAGCTCACGGGCTTCCGGGGGCACTGAAGCTTTCTTT. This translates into CASSSRASGGTEAFF.

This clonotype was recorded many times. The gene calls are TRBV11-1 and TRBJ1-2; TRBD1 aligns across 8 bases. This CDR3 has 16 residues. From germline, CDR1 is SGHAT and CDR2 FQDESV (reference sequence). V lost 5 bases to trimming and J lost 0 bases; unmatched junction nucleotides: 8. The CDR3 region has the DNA TGTGCCAGCAGCAGACAGGGGAGCCCTACTAACTATGGCTACACCTTC. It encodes CASSRQGSPTNYGYTF.